The T cell receptor (beta chain) under discussion was sequenced for a study of cytomegalovirus exposure and HLA in healthy donors (dated by TCRdb to about 2017). The study in broad terms: An earlier analysis of some 500 of the donors reported roughly 300 Gb of sequence data and more than 90 million unique TCR beta sequences from 150 million to 200 million T cells. Of the 398 genotyped donors, 70% to 90% were placed in the genetic ancestry cluster associated with self-reported Caucasian donors. Donor age, sex, ethnicity and CMV serostatus were compiled alongside the repertoire data. The study was designed to test whether signatures of past pathogen exposure could be identified by cataloging public T cell receptors. Along with the 666-subject first cohort, a separate validation cohort of some 130 different subjects was used. Roughly 320 gigabases of sequencing data and 70 million to 100 million unique TCR sequences made up an early release that covered under 750 HLA-typed donors. In a later genetic analysis, genome-wide SNP genotypes for about 65% of the roughly 670 donors were used, and that subset was treated as a discovery cohort. Class I and class II HLA loci were covered by the typing at four-digit resolution. All discovery cohort repertoires had been generated using a single sequencing platform. Typing coverage varied by locus: roughly 629-630 donors for A, B, C, DRB1 and DQB1; under 550 for DQA1; about 590 for DPA1; around 450 for DPB1. Among almost 400 genotyped donors of the cohort, an average of 235,054 unique TCR beta nucleotide sequences were sequenced per donor, 15% to 20% of them non-productive. To predict cytomegalovirus infection status, the study combined high-throughput TCR immunosequencing, statistical association of individual TCRs with disease status, and machine learning. The T cell repertoires of 666 subjects were profiled by immunosequencing and related to cytomegalovirus serostatus. To study patterns of TCR occurrence, a later analysis re-analyzed previously published TCR beta repertoires from 666 donors and added high-resolution HLA genotyping. To decide whether each TCR beta V gene segment behaved as functional or pseudogenic, an earlier analysis of some 600 of the donors relied on high-throughput TCR beta sequencing. Because of strong linkage in the cohort, five DR-DQ haplotypes were treated as single units for association and clustering. In the later analysis, no new phenotypic data were used to find candidate immune exposures; instead, reliance was placed on TCR beta sequences and their occurrence across donors.

For this chain, trimming is 4 bases at the V end and 2 bases at the J end, and the number of junction bases without a gene match is 4. Per the germline V gene, SGHDT is the CDR1 and YYEEEE is the CDR2. The CDR3 measures 15 amino acids from cysteine to phenylalanine. The CDR3 DNA has 45 bases and is translated from base 1. The cohort comprised under 700 healthy bone marrow donors. At the time of sampling, every cohort member was nominally healthy, though immune exposures that went unrecorded were likely present. The donor tested CMV seropositive, placing the donor among the 250 to 350 seropositive members of the cohort. Each donor provided a peripheral blood sample, and peripheral blood mononuclear cells were used for TCR beta sequencing. The Qiagen DNeasy Blood Extraction Kit was used to extract genomic DNA from the blood cell samples. Overall study outcomes, separate from this receptor: The study gave a list of some 150 TCR beta chains associated with cytomegalovirus. While some public TCRs were present in many individuals, most TCR sequences turned up only very rarely across donors. According to the authors, the approach could potentially be generalized to other disease states and immunological phenotypes. Linkage disequilibrium might explain the correlated functional status among segregating V segments, but an unknown experimental factor could not be excluded. In a later analysis, HLA-associated TCR beta chains were found to be more clonally expanded and to have lower generation probabilities than equally common non-associated chains. In a later analysis, several top co-occurrence clusters were reported to appear linked to parvovirus B19, influenza, CMV and Epstein-Barr virus. An association between a missense DCLRE1C variant and V-gene and J-gene trimming of TCR beta chains was found in a later genetic analysis and replicated in an independent cohort. HLA typing was unavailable for some donors at each locus, so association tests used only the typed subset. At a false discovery rate of 0.05, a later analysis linked under 20,000 TCR beta sequences to specific HLA alleles. A cluster of highly shared sequence variants was judged likely to represent a technical artifact of the sequencing pipeline. Three of the identified cytomegalovirus-associated TCR beta chains were confirmed in vitro to be specific for cytomegalovirus antigens. When HLA alleles, especially DR and DQ, strongly co-occurred, TCR associations were difficult to assign to individual alleles. Some IMGT-functional V segments, including TRBV6-2 and TRBV6-3, could not be told apart with the 87-base-pair reads, so those segments were excluded. A further reported finding was that TCR beta sequences accurately predicted the HLA-A and HLA-B alleles for most subjects in the first cohort. The earlier analysis of some 540 of the donors excluded over 15 rarely observed V segments, including chromosome 9 orphons, because counts were too low. The only immune exposure information available for the cohort was CMV serostatus. According to a later analysis, TCR association rates differed among HLA loci, with DRB1 alleles showing the most associated TCRs and HLA-C alleles showing the fewest. In an earlier analysis of about 600 of the donors, most TCR beta V segments appeared in productive rearrangements about 87% or about 30% of the time, broadly matching IMGT annotations. Sequencing depth was assumed to be roughly uniform across donors in the presence/absence analyses, though that assumption may not hold. Only TCR beta chains were sequenced in this cohort, and the absence of alpha or paired-chain data limited detectable features. A later genetic analysis reported fewer N-insertions in productive TCRs among donors in an Asian-associated ancestry cluster than the roughly 720-donor mean. In both the original and validation cohorts, the classifier was reported to diagnose cytomegalovirus status with high specificity and sensitivity. A later analysis found that most CMV-associated TCR beta chains appeared HLA-restricted, with HLA associations seemingly driven largely by CMV exposure.

Points on this clone: The clone's antigen remains unknown. Base qualities are not provided; no much larger clone lies one nucleotide away.

The library was produced with the immunoSEQ multiplex PCR assay. For the multiplex PCR, a mixture combining 60 forward primers for TCR Vbeta segments and 13 reverse primers for TCR Jbeta segments was used. The CDR3 region of rearranged TCR beta genes was amplified from genomic DNA with a multiplex PCR assay. Amplified TCR beta libraries were sequenced as 87-base-pair reads on the Illumina HiSeq System. From the authors' description of their analysis: In a later analysis, some 80 million unique TCR beta chains were counted across the 690 or so repertoires, and around 10 million of these chains were shared by at least two donors. A nearest-neighbor algorithm error-corrected the raw reads and collapsed the reads into unique sequences, merging closely related sequences to remove PCR and sequencing errors. Alignment of CDR3 sequences to IMGT reference sequences was used to assign V, D and J gene segments. For a sequence to be retained, a match of at least six nucleotides was required to both a V gene segment and a J gene segment. Rearrangements were called productive when the CDR3 lacked stop codons and stayed in frame with V and J; all others were non-productive. Following IMGT convention, CDR3 was defined as the stretch from the second conserved V-encoded cysteine to the conserved J-encoded phenylalanine. The earlier analysis of 500 to 600 of the donors excluded sequences that lacked an unambiguous match to a single V gene segment. An earlier analysis of over 450 of the donors classified V segments as functional when productive rearrangements were above 56.7% and as segregating when the standard deviation between donors was above 5%. A statistical classification framework was built for diagnosing cytomegalovirus status from the catalog of TCR beta chain sequences. V and J gene assignment, in a later analysis, came from comparing TCR nucleotide sequences with IMGT/GENE-DB human TR gene sequences. A later analysis assigned CDR3 sequences and most-parsimonious VDJ recombination scenarios with the TCRdist pipeline. In a later analysis, every TCR beta chain was defined by the combination of its CDR3 amino acid sequence and its V-gene family, and reads without a unique V-gene family were dropped. As a way to deal with suspected cross-contamination and a sequencing artifact, a later analysis dropped roughly 600 nucleotide sequences that were highly shared and had low generation probability. In a later analysis, a clonal expansion index was calculated for each public chain from normalized within-repertoire ranks of inferred template counts. Generation probabilities in a later analysis came from a VDJ recombination model fitted to out-of-frame rearrangements, and those results were checked against IGoR. In a later analysis, TCR-TCR, TCR-HLA and TCR-CMV co-occurrence was scored with hypergeometric tests, and a repertoire-size bias correction was applied to TCR pairs. In a later analysis, false discovery rates were estimated by permuting HLA or CMV assignments 20 times. In a later analysis, co-occurring TCRs were grouped using DBSCAN, with TCRdist sequence similarity added in when clustering inside HLA-allele-positive subsets. Co-occurrence clustering excluded repertoires with fewer than 30,000 or more than 120,000 public chains, plus five with anomalous nucleotide sharing. TCRdb's version of the immuneACCESS table is confined to in-frame rearrangements and falls short of the full clone set. An unresolved V gene accounts for under half of the shortfall where checked; the remainder is of unknown origin. V, J and clone size were drawn from that table, and D and trimming were deduced from the DNA. This sample has fewer than 250,000 clones in its table, and about 83% of those were observed once. In total, the top ten clones hold around 9.6% of the sample.

Material: PBMCs. This receptor was identified in a woman aged 45-65 years in good health and CMV-seropositive. The chain is encoded by TRBV5-6 joined to TRBJ2-1, and 9 bases in between align with TRBD2. This receptor carries the CDR3 CASSPAGGTYNEQFF. The DNA reads TGTGCCAGCAGCCCAGCGGGAGGAACCTACAATGAGCAGTTCTTC.